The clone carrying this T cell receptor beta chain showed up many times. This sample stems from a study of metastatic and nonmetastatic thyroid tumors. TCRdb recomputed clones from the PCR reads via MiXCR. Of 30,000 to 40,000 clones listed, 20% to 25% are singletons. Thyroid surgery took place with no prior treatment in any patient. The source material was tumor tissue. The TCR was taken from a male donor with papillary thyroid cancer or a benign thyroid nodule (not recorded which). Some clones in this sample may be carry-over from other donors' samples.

The CDR3 spells CASSLAGTTNEKLFF. The CDR3 nucleotides are TGCGCCAGCAGCTTGGCCGGTACAACTAATGAAAAACTGTTTTTT. The chain recombines TRBV5-1 with TRBJ1-4; D is unresolved. In germline, CDR1 is SGHRS, CDR2 YFSETQ. Trimming cost V 0 bases and J 0 bases, with 6 bases left between them. The CDR3 loop spans 15 amino acids.